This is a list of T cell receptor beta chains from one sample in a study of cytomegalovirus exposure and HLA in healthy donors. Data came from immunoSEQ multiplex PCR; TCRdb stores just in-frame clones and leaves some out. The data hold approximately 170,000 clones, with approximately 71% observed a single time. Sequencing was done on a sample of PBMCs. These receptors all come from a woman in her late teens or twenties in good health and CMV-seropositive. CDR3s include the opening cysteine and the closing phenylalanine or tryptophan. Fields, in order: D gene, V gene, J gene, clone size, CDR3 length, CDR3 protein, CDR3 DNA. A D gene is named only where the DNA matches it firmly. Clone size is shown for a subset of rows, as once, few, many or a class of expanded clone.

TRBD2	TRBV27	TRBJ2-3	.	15	CASSFLAGLTDTQYF	TGTGCCAGCAGTTTCCTAGCGGGGTTAACAGATACGCAGTATTTT
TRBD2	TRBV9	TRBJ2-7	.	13	CASSVGPGGEQYF	TGTGCCAGCAGCGTTGGTCCGGGGGGCGAGCAGTACTTC
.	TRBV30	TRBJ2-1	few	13	CAWSVASINEQFF	TGTGCCTGGAGTGTAGCTAGCATCAATGAGCAGTTCTTC
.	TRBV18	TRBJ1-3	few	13	CASSPRQGNTIYF	TGTGCCAGCTCACCACGACAGGGAAACACCATATATTTT
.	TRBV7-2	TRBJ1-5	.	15	CASSLVPGANQPQHF	TGTGCCAGCAGCTTAGTACCAGGGGCCAATCAGCCCCAGCATTTT
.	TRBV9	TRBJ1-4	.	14	CASSPTGSNEKLFF	TGTGCCAGCAGCCCAACAGGATCTAATGAAAAACTGTTTTTT
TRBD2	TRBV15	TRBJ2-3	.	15	CATSTRTSGVDTQYF	TGTGCCACCAGCACGCGGACTAGCGGGGTGGATACGCAGTATTTT
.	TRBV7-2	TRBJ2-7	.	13	CASSSQGNGEQYF	TGTGCCAGCAGCTCCCAGGGAAACGGCGAGCAGTACTTC
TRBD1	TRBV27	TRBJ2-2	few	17	CASSLLGNRGGTGELFF	TGTGCCAGCAGTTTATTGGGCAACAGGGGTGGCACCGGGGAGCTGTTTTTT
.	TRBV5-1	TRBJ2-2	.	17	CASSLAGSGRGTGELFF	TGCGCCAGCAGCTTGGCCGGGAGCGGCAGGGGGACCGGGGAGCTGTTTTTT
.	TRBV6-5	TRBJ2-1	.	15	CASSYSGYPHNEQFF	TGTGCCAGCAGTTACAGCGGGTACCCGCACAATGAGCAGTTCTTC
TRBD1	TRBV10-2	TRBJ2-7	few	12	CAVSTGDYEQYF	TGCGCCGTGAGCACAGGGGACTACGAGCAGTACTTC
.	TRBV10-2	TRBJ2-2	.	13	CASSEVSRGELFF	TGCGCCAGCAGTGAGGTCAGTCGCGGGGAGCTGTTTTTT
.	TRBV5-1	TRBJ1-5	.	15	CASSAGGLSNQPQHF	TGCGCCAGCAGCGCGGGAGGGTTGAGCAATCAGCCCCAGCATTTT
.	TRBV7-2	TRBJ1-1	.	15	CASSYSGGLSTEAFF	TGTGCCAGCAGCTACAGCGGGGGGCTCAGCACTGAAGCTTTCTTT
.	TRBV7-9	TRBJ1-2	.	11	CASSWGGGYTF	TGTGCCAGCAGCTGGGGAGGTGGCTACACCTTC
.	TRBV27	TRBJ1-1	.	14	CASRAVGQLGEAFF	TGTGCCAGCAGAGCTGTCGGACAATTAGGTGAAGCTTTCTTT
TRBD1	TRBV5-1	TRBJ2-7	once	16	CASSLAPLTGAYEQYF	TGCGCCAGCAGCTTGGCCCCGCTGACAGGGGCCTACGAGCAGTACTTC
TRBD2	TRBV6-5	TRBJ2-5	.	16	CASSYGRESTFATQYF	TGTGCCAGCAGTTACGGGAGGGAGTCGACATTCGCGACCCAGTACTTC
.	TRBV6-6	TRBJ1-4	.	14	CASSYREGNEKLFF	TGTGCCAGCAGTTACAGGGAGGGTAATGAAAAACTGTTTTTT
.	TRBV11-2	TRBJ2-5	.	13	CASSHGTKETQYF	TGTGCCAGCAGCCACGGGACAAAAGAGACCCAGTACTTC
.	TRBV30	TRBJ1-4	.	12	CAWSAGFEKLFF	TGTGCCTGGAGTGCAGGGTTTGAAAAACTGTTTTTT
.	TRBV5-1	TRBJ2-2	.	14	CASSSQGSTGELFF	TGCGCCAGCAGCTCTCAGGGGTCCACCGGGGAGCTGTTTTTT
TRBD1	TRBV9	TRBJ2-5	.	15	CASSVTGTAKETQYF	TGTGCCAGCAGCGTCACCGGGACAGCTAAAGAGACCCAGTACTTC
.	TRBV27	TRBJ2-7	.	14	CASSLSIGSYEQYF	TGTGCCAGCAGTTTATCGATCGGGTCCTACGAGCAGTACTTC
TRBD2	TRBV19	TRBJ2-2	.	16	CASSILAGARTGELFF	TGTGCCAGTAGTATACTAGCGGGGGCTCGCACCGGGGAGCTGTTTTTT
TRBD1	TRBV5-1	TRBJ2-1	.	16	CASSLDGQGSYNEQFF	TGCGCCAGCAGCTTGGATGGACAGGGGTCCTACAATGAGCAGTTCTTC
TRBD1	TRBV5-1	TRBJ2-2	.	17	CASSLKGQGVLTGELFF	TGCGCCAGCAGCTTGAAGGGACAGGGCGTATTGACCGGGGAGCTGTTTTTT
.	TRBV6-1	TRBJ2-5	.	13	CASNRGPQETQYF	TGTGCCAGCAATCGGGGTCCCCAAGAGACCCAGTACTTC
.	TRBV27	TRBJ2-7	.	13	CASSLASSYEQYF	TGTGCCAGCAGTCTAGCCTCTTCCTACGAGCAGTACTTC
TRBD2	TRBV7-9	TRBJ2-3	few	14	CASSSTSGSDTQYF	TGTGCCAGCAGCTCGACTAGCGGGAGCGATACGCAGTATTTT
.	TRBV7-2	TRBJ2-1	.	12	CASSFIDNEQFF	TGTGCCAGCAGCTTTATTGACAATGAGCAGTTCTTC
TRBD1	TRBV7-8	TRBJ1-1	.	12	CATRQGGTEAFF	TGTGCCACCAGACAGGGTGGCACTGAAGCTTTCTTT
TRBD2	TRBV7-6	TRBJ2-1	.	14	CASSLFGGRDEQFF	TGTGCCAGCAGCTTATTCGGCGGGAGAGATGAGCAGTTCTTC
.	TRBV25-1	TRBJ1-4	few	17	CASSPWGPGNINEKLFF	TGTGCCAGCAGCCCCTGGGGCCCAGGGAACATTAATGAAAAACTGTTTTTT
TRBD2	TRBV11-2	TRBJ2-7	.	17	CASSMGLAGEVYYEQYF	TGTGCCAGCAGCATGGGACTAGCGGGAGAAGTGTACTACGAGCAGTACTTC
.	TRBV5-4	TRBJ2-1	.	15	CASTRQLAGGKEQFF	TGTGCCAGCACCCGACAGTTAGCCGGGGGAAAAGAGCAGTTCTTC
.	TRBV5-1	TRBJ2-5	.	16	CASSPGGVGLQETQYF	TGCGCCAGCAGCCCCGGCGGAGTTGGACTCCAAGAGACCCAGTACTTC
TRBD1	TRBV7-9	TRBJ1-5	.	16	CASSLNVGTGTSPQHF	TGTGCCAGCAGCTTAAATGTCGGGACAGGGACTTCCCCCCAGCATTTT
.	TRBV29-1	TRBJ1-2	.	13	CSVEILRNYGYTF	TGCAGCGTTGAAATTTTACGGAACTATGGCTACACCTTC
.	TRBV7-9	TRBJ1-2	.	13	CASSPGGHYGYTF	TGTGCCAGCAGCCCGGGGGGCCACTATGGCTACACCTTC